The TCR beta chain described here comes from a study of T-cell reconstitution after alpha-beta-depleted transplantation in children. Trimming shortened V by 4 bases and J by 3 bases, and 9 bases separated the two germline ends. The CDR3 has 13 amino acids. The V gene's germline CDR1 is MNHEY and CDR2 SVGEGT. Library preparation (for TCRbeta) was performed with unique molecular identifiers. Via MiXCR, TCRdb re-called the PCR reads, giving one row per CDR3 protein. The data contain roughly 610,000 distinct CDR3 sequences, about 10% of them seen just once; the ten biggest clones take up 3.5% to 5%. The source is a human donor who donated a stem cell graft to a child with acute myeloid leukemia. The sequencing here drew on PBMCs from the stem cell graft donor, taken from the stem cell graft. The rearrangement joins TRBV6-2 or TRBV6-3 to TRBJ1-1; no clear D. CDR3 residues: CASSFGRYTEAFF. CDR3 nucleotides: TGTGCCAGCAGTTTTGGACGGTACACTGAAGCTTTCTTT.